These 31 T cell receptor beta chains came from one sample sequenced in a study of T cell clones after liver transplantation. TCRdb keeps only in-frame clones here, not all; method: immunoSEQ multiplex PCR. The sample records 6,000 or so clones, over 75% being singletons. Source: CD8+ T cells from blood, taken before liver transplant. Receptors were obtained from a human donor who received a liver transplant.

In this sample, this clone turned up once. CDR3 DNA: TGCGCCAGCAGCCAAGAGGGTTCAAACACCGGGGAGCTGTTTTTT. Encoded protein: CASSQEGSNTGELFF. The rearrangement joins TRBV4-1 to TRBJ2-2, with D uncertain. This CDR3 has 15 residues. Germline values: CDR1 MGHRA, CDR2 YSYEKL. V lost 0 bases to trimming and J lost 2 bases, with 7 bases between them.

The rearrangement links TRBV5-5 to TRBJ1-3; D not certain. The CDR3 runs 14 residues. Germline V gene lookup returns CDR1 SGHKS and CDR2 YYEKEE (reference sequence). Deletions cut 4 bases from V and 1 base from J, with 9 bases between. The CDR3 coding sequence is TGTGCCAGCAGCCCCACGGAGTCTGGAAACACCATATATTTT. Protein product: CASSPTESGNTIYF.

This clone was seen only a few times. The J gene is TRBJ2-7, the V gene TRBV7-9; D is tentatively TRBD1 or TRBD2 (5 bases each). Trimming stripped 0 bases from V and 2 bases from J, with 14 bases between. Germline assignment: CDR1 SEHNR and CDR2 FQNEAQ (reference sequence). The CDR3 is 16 residues long. CDR3 coding DNA: TGTGCCAGCAGCTTAGCGAGGGGTGACGGGCCCTACGAGCAGTACTTC. Translating gives CASSLARGDGPYEQYF.

The chain links TRBV4-1 to TRBJ1-1; D remains ambiguous. Trimming cost V 0 bases and J 0 bases, with 11 bases left between them. Germline CDR1 reads MGHRA; CDR2 reads YSYEKL. This CDR3 comprises 16 residues. CDR3 region: CASSQEGVVLNTEAFF. The CDR3 nucleotides read TGCGCCAGCAGCCAAGAAGGTGTGGTCCTGAACACTGAAGCTTTCTTT.

This clone appeared a few times. This rearrangement joins TRBV2 to TRBJ2-3; no clear D gene. Germline V gene data show CDR1 as SNHLY and CDR2 as FYNNEI. The CDR3 sequence is 15 residues long. V was trimmed by 2 bases and J by 0 bases, leaving 9 bases between them. CDR3 DNA sequence: TGTGCCAGCAGTGAAACCACACTTAGCACAGATACGCAGTATTTT. It codes for CASSETTLSTDTQYF. Based on the CDR3 plus reference TRBV2 and TRBJ2-3, the full variable domain is EPEVTQTPSHQVTQMGQEVILRCVPISNHLYFYWYRQILGQKVEFLVSFYNNEISEKSEIFDDQFSVERPDGSNFTLKIRSTKLEDSAMYFCASSETTLSTDTQYFGPGTRLTVL.

The genes are TRBV29-1 and TRBJ2-7; D is possibly TRBD2 (5 bases). The CDR3 is made up of 13 amino acids. Trimming removed 4 bases at V and 5 bases at J, with 15 bases between. Germline CDR1 is SQVTM and CDR2 is ANQGSEA. The CDR3 here is CSVVGSGFHEQYF. The CDR3 region has the DNA TGCAGCGTTGTAGGATCGGGGTTCCACGAGCAGTACTTC.

As regards this clone: Given a far larger clone just one base away, this is likely a sequencing read error. The V gene is TRBV4-2, the J gene TRBJ1-2, with a possible D match to TRBD1 (5 bases). Trimming removed 0 bases from V and 4 bases from J, with 6 bases in between. This CDR3 contains 13 residues. CDR1 and CDR2 from the germline V gene are LGHNA and YNFKEQ. CDR3 sequence reads: CASSQDDSYGYTF. Here the CDR3 DNA reads TGTGCCAGCAGCCAAGACGACAGCTATGGCTACACCTTC.

The chain couples TRBV6-4 to TRBJ2-7; tentatively, D is TRBD2 (5 bases). The CDR3 length is 12 residues. CDR1 and CDR2 (germline): MRHNA, SNTAGT. V lost 3 bases, J lost 6 bases, and 9 bases lay in between. The CDR3 loop is CASSDRGCEQYF. In DNA, the CDR3 is TGTGCCAGCAGTGATCGGGGTTGCGAGCAGTACTTC.

The J gene is TRBJ1-5, the V gene TRBV5-8, with D maybe TRBD1 (5 bases). CDR3 length equals 17 residues. Germline loops: CDR1 SGHTS, CDR2 YDEGEE. Trimming removed 4 bases at V and 0 bases at J, with 17 bases between. The CDR3 is CASSLTFHGGSNQPQHF. The CDR3 DNA sequence: TGTGCCAGCAGCCTTACTTTTCATGGGGGTAGCAATCAGCCCCAGCATTTT.

The chain employs TRBV28 and TRBJ2-7; 10 bases map to TRBD1. Looked up from germline, CDR1 is MDHEN and CDR2 is SYDVKM. CDR3 length equals 15 residues. V was pared by 4 bases and J by 4 bases, with 7 bases of the junction left unmatched. In DNA, the CDR3 is TGTGCCAGCAGTTATAGACAGGGGGCGGCGTACGAGCAGTACTTC. Translated: CASSYRQGAAYEQYF.

The chain uses TRBV7-3 and TRBJ2-2; D uncertain. V lost 4 bases and J 5 bases, leaving 11 bases between the germline ends. The CDR3 is made up of 14 amino acids. CDR1 is SGHTA and CDR2 is FQGTGA in the germline V gene. In DNA, the CDR3 is TGTGCCAGCAGCTACGGCTTCCCGACCGGGGAGCTGTTTTTT. Translated, it gives CASSYGFPTGELFF.

The rearrangement links TRBV15 to TRBJ1-4; tentative D call: TRBD1 (5 bases). CDR3 length: 13 residues. Between the trimmed V and J ends, which lost 7 bases and 0 bases, there was a span of 6 bases. The germline gives CDR1 LNHNV, CDR2 YYDKDF (reference sequence). CDR3 residues: CATTGTTNEKLFF. Written as DNA, the CDR3 is TGTGCCACCACAGGGACAACTAATGAAAAACTGTTTTTT.

This clone was found once. The chain joins TRBV9 to TRBJ1-1; no clear D gene. This CDR3 is 14 amino acids long. Germline V gene data show CDR1 as SGDLS and CDR2 as YYNGEE. Trimming left V 4 bases short and J 1 base short, with 11 bases between. CDR3 amino acids: CASSTRDANTEAFF. DNA of the CDR3: TGTGCCAGCAGCACGCGAGACGCGAACACTGAAGCTTTCTTT.

This clone has only one observation. V and J are TRBV27 and TRBJ2-1; the D is unclear. Trimming took 1 base from V and 4 from J, leaving 8 bases between them. Germline lookup yields CDR1 MNHEY and CDR2 SMNVEV (reference sequence). The CDR3 totals 14 residues. The CDR3: CASSLWASYNEQFF. In DNA, the CDR3 is TGTGCCAGCAGTTTATGGGCCAGTTACAATGAGCAGTTCTTC.

V usage is TRBV5-1 and J usage is TRBJ2-5; TRBD2 matches 11 bases. The germline V gene encodes CDR1 SGHRS and CDR2 YFSETQ. This CDR3 spans 14 amino acids. The V and J ends lost 4 bases and 9 bases, in that order; junction bases with no gene match: 8. The CDR3 loop is CASSEGTSGVSQYF. The CDR3 DNA reads as TGCGCCAGCAGCGAGGGGACTAGCGGCGTTTCCCAGTACTTC.

The genes are TRBV7-2 and TRBJ2-7; 8 positions agree with TRBD1. Per the germline V gene, CDR1 is SGHTA and CDR2 is FQGNSA. The ends lost 3 bases at V and 2 bases at J; junction bases unmatched: 6. The CDR3 has 15 amino acids. The CDR3 region is CASSFTDRDTYEQYF. The CDR3 DNA sequence: TGTGCCAGCAGCTTTACGGACAGGGATACCTACGAGCAGTACTTC.

This rearrangement joins TRBV27 to TRBJ2-7; D is unclear. V gave up 5 bases and J gave up 1 base, with 9 bases separating them. This CDR3 region has 13 residues. Germline V gene lookup returns CDR1 MNHEY and CDR2 SMNVEV (reference sequence). The CDR3 DNA is TGTGCCAGCAGTCCAGCCCCGTCCTACGAGCAGTACTTC. As protein: CASSPAPSYEQYF.

The chain links TRBV28 to TRBJ2-7; 8 bases are shared with TRBD2. Germline CDR1 MDHEN, CDR2 SYDVKM. This CDR3 spans 16 amino acids. V was pared by 6 bases and J by 0 bases, with 10 bases of the junction left unmatched. This CDR3 is CASSPTPGLGSYEQYF. The CDR3 nucleotides read TGTGCCAGCAGCCCCACGCCGGGACTAGGCTCCTACGAGCAGTACTTC.

This clone is deemed medium-sized. CDR3 protein: CASSVDDTGELFF. The CDR3 coding sequence is TGTGCCAGCAGCGTAGACGACACCGGGGAGCTGTTTTTT. The V and J genes are TRBV9 and TRBJ2-2; D is unclear. The germline V gene has CDR1 SGDLS and CDR2 YYNGEE. V lost 0 bases and J 3 bases, leaving 3 bases between the germline ends. The length of the CDR3 is 13 residues.

This chain connects TRBV5-5 to TRBJ1-5; 9 bases agree with TRBD1. CDR1 and CDR2 from the germline V gene are SGHKS and YYEKEE (reference sequence). J was trimmed by 11 bases and V by 5 bases; bases with no gene match: 11. This CDR3 has 14 residues. The CDR3 is CASSKKTTGGTQHF. DNA for the CDR3: TGTGCCAGCAGTAAAAAAACTACAGGGGGCACCCAGCATTTT.

This chain links TRBV7-2 with TRBJ1-2; 8 nucleotides agree with TRBD1. Germline V CDR1 and CDR2: SGHTA, FQGNSA. The CDR3 has 13 residues. V lost 5 bases, J lost 7 bases, and 6 bases stayed unmatched. DNA of the CDR3: TGTGCCAGCAGCGCGACAGGGGAGGGTGGCTACACCTTC. Amino acids: CASSATGEGGYTF. The full variable domain, in which reference TRBV7-2 and TRBJ1-2 provide the parts outside the CDR3, is GAGVSQSPSNKVTEKGKDVELRCDPISGHTALYWYRQSLGQGLEFLIYFQGNSAPDKSGLPSDRFSAERTGGSVSTLTIQRTQQEDSAVYLCASSATGEGGYTFGSGTRLTVV.

This chain uses TRBV27 with TRBJ1-2, with D unclear. V lost 6 bases to trimming and J lost 5 bases, with 13 bases between them. Germline V gives CDR1 MNHEY, CDR2 SMNVEV (reference sequence). The CDR3 has 13 amino acids. For the CDR3, the DNA is TGTGCCAGCAGGGGTACACCGTATTATGGCTACACCTTC. It yields the protein CASRGTPYYGYTF.

The chain couples TRBV7-3 to TRBJ2-3; 8 bases fit TRBD2. With 5 bases clipped from V and 4 bases from J, the junction kept 2 bases outside the gene matches. Germline CDR1 and CDR2: SGHTA and FQGTGA. CDR3 length: 13 residues. CDR3 nucleotides: TGTGCCAGCAGCCAACTAGCGGCAGATACGCAGTATTTT. Protein sequence: CASSQLAADTQYF.

This chain connects TRBV9 to TRBJ2-7, with 10 bases aligning to TRBD1. CDR3 length equals 15 residues. With 4 bases clipped from V and 3 bases from J, the junction kept 7 bases outside the gene matches. CDR1 SGDLS and CDR2 YYNGEE come from the germline V gene. CDR3 residues: CASSPPRDRGYEQYF. The CDR3 DNA follows: TGTGCCAGCAGCCCTCCGCGGGACAGGGGCTACGAGCAGTACTTC.

The V gene is TRBV9, the J gene TRBJ2-3; D might be TRBD2 (6 bases). The CDR3 is 14 amino acids. CDR1 SGDLS and CDR2 YYNGEE come from the germline V gene. Trimming pared 3 bases from V and 4 bases from J, leaving 12 bases between. CDR3 residues: CASSAGTSPDTQYF. In nucleotides, the CDR3 is TGTGCCAGCAGCGCCGGGACTTCCCCAGATACGCAGTATTTT.

This clone was counted a single time. The chain has TRBV2 and TRBJ2-5; tentative D call: TRBD1 (6 bases). Between the trimmed V and J ends, which lost 1 base and 3 bases, there was a span of 6 bases. Germline assignment: CDR1 SNHLY and CDR2 FYNNEI. The length of the CDR3 is 13 residues. CDR3 protein: CASSEGTEETQYF. The DNA for the CDR3 is TGTGCCAGCAGTGAAGGGACAGAAGAGACCCAGTACTTC.

V and J are TRBV7-9 and TRBJ2-7; 9 positions agree with TRBD2. Germline V lookup: CDR1 SEHNR, CDR2 FQNEAQ (reference sequence). This CDR3 spans 15 amino acids. Unmatched junction bases numbered 9, after V lost 5 bases and J lost 4 bases. The CDR3 region has the DNA TGTGCCAGCAGCCCCGGTCCTAGCGGGGCTTACGAGCAGTACTTC. Its protein is CASSPGPSGAYEQYF. Supplemented by reference TRBV7-9 and TRBJ2-7, the full variable domain reads DTGVSQNPRHKITKRGQNVTFRCDPISEHNRLYWYRQTLGQGPEFLTYFQNEAQLEKSRLLSDRFSAERPKGSFSTLEIQRTEQGDSAMYLCASSPGPSGAYEQYFGPGTRLTVT.

J is TRBJ2-2 and V is TRBV11-3; D not certain. Germline CDR1 SGHNT, CDR2 YENEEA. This CDR3 has 16 amino acids. The V gene lost 0 bases and the J gene lost 0 bases, with 8 bases spanning the gap. The CDR3 reads CASSLEGLPNTGELFF. CDR3 nucleotides: TGTGCCAGCAGCTTAGAAGGCCTTCCGAACACCGGGGAGCTGTTTTTT.

The chain recombines TRBV29-1 with TRBJ2-6; no clear D. The CDR3 has 18 amino acids. The germline CDR1 and CDR2 sequences are SQVTM and ANQGSEA. Trimming shortened V by 0 bases and J by 1 base, and 16 bases separated the two germline ends. The chain's CDR3 is CSVEDRPMGPSGANVLTF. In nucleotides, the CDR3 is TGCAGCGTTGAAGATCGTCCAATGGGCCCATCTGGGGCCAACGTCCTGACTTTC.

The chain employs TRBV19 and TRBJ2-7; D is uncertain. Germline V lookup: CDR1 LNHDA, CDR2 SQIVND (reference sequence). Deletions cut 5 bases from V and 0 bases from J, with 17 bases between. This CDR3 has 16 residues. The CDR3 reads CASSSFGRTSSYEQYF. The DNA for the CDR3 is TGTGCCAGTAGTTCCTTTGGACGGACGAGCTCCTACGAGCAGTACTTC.

The chain is built from TRBV19 and TRBJ2-3; 8 bases are a match to TRBD1. Germline CDR1 and CDR2: LNHDA and SQIVND (reference sequence). V shed 2 bases, J shed 3 bases, and the junction held 4 bases outside the gene matches. This CDR3 is 15 amino acids long. In nucleotides, the CDR3 is TGTGCCAGTAGTATAATCACAGGGGGGACAGATACGCAGTATTTT. It encodes CASSIITGGTDTQYF.